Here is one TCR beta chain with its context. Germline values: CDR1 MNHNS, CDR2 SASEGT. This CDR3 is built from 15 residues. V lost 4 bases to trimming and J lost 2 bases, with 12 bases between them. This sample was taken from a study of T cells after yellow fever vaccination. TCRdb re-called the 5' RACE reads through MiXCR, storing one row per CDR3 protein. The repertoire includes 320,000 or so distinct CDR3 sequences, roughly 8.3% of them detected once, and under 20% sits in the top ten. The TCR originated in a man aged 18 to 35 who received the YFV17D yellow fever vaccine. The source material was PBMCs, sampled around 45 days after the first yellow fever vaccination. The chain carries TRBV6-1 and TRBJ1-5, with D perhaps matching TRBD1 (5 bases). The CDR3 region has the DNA TGTGCCAGCAGTGGGGACGTCAGCGGCAATCAGCCCCAGCATTTT. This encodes CASSGDVSGNQPQHF.